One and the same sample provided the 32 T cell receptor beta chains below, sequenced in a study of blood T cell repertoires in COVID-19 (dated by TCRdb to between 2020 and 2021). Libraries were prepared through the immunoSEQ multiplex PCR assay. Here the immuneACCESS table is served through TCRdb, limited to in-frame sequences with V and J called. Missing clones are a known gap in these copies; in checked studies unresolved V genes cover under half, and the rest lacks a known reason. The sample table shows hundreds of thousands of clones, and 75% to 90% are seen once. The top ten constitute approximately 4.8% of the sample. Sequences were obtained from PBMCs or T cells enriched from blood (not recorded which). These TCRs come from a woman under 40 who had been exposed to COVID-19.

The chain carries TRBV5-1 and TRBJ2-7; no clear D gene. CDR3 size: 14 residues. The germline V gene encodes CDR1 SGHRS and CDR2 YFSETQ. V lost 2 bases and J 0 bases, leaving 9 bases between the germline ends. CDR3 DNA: TGCGCCAGCAGCTTTGGTGACAACTCCTACGAGCAGTACTTC. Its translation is CASSFGDNSYEQYF.

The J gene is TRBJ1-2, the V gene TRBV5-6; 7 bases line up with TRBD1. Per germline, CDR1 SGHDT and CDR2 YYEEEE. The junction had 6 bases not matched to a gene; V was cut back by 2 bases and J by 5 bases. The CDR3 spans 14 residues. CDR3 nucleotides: TGTGCCAGCAGCTTTGGGACAGCTATTTATGGCTACACCTTC. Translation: CASSFGTAIYGYTF.

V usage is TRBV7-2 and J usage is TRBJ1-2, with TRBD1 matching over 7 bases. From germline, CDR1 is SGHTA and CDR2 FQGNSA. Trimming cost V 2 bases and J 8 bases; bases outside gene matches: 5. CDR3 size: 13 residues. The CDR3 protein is CASSLNRGEGYTF. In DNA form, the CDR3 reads TGTGCCAGCAGCTTAAACAGGGGTGAAGGCTACACCTTC.

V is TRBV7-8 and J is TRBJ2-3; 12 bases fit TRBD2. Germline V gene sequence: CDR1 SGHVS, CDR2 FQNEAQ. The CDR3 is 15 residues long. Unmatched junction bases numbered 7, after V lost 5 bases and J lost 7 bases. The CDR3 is CASSRGTSGFNTQYF. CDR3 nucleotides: TGTGCCAGCAGCAGAGGGACTAGCGGGTTCAATACGCAGTATTTT.

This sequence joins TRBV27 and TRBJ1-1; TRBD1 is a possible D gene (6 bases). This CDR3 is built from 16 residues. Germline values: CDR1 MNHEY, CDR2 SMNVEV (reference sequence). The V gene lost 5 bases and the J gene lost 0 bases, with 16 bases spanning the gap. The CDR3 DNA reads TGTGCCAGCAGTCGCCGACAGGTTTCCATGAACACTGAAGCTTTCTTT. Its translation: CASSRRQVSMNTEAFF.

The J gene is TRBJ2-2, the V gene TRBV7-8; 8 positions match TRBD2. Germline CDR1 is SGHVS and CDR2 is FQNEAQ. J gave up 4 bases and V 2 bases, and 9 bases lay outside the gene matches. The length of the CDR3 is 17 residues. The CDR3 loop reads CASSLTSSTSVTGELFF. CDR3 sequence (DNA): TGTGCCAGCAGCTTAACTAGCTCGACTAGCGTCACCGGGGAGCTGTTTTTT. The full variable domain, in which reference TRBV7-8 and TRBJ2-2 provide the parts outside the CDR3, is GAGVSQSPRYKVAKRGQDVALRCDPISGHVSLFWYQQALGQGPEFLTYFQNEAQLDKSGLPSDRFFAERPEGSVSTLKIQRTQQEDSAVYLCASSLTSSTSVTGELFFGEGSRLTVL.

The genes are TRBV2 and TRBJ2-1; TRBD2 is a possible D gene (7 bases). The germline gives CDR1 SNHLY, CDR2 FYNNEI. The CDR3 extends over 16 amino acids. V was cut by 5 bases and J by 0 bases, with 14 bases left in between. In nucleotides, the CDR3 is TGTGCCAGCAGTCAAGAGGGGGGGAGCTCCTACAATGAGCAGTTCTTC. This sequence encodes CASSQEGGSSYNEQFF.

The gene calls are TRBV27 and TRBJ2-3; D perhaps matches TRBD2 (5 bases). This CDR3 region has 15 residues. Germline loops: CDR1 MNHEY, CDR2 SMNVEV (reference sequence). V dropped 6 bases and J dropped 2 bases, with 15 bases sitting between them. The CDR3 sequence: CASRTLGGPTDTQYF. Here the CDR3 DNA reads TGTGCCAGCAGGACCCTAGGAGGTCCCACAGATACGCAGTATTTT.

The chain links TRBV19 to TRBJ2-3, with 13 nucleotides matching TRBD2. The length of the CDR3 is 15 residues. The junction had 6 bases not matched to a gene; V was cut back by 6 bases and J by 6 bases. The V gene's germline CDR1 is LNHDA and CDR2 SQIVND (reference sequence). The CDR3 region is CASRGLAGPRDTQYF. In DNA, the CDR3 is TGTGCCAGTAGGGGACTAGCGGGGCCCAGGGATACGCAGTATTTT.

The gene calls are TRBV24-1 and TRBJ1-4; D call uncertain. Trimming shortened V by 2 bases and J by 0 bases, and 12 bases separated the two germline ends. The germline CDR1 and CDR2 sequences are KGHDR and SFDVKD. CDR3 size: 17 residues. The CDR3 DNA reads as TGTGCCACCAGTGATTCCAGGAGAGGGACAACTAATGAAAAACTGTTTTTT. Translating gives CATSDSRRGTTNEKLFF.

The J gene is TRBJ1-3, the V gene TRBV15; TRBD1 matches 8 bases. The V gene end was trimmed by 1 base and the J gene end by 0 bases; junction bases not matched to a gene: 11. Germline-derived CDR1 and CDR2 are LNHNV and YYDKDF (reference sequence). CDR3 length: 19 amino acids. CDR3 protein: CATSRARAGGPSSGNTIYF. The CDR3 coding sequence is TGTGCCACCAGCAGAGCTCGGGCAGGGGGCCCTAGCTCTGGAAACACCATATATTTT.

In DNA, the CDR3 is TGTGCCAGCAGCCAACCGGGACAAGGACTGTATGGCTACACCTTC. This codes for CASSQPGQGLYGYTF. The chain joins TRBV3-1 (or the pseudogene TRBV3-2) to TRBJ1-2, with D maybe TRBD1 (6 bases). Germline-derived CDR1 and CDR2 are LGHDT and YNNKEL (reference sequence). This CDR3 comprises 15 residues. V was pared by 2 bases and J by 5 bases, with 15 bases between.

The CDR3 spells CASSSLAEGVFEQYF. The CDR3 region has the DNA TGTGCCAGTAGTTCTTTGGCCGAGGGAGTCTTCGAGCAGTACTTC. The chain carries TRBV19 and TRBJ2-7, with D possibly matching TRBD2 (5 bases). The CDR3 covers 15 residues. Between the trimmed V and J ends, which lost 5 bases and 6 bases, there was a span of 20 bases. Germline CDR1 LNHDA, CDR2 SQIVND (reference sequence).

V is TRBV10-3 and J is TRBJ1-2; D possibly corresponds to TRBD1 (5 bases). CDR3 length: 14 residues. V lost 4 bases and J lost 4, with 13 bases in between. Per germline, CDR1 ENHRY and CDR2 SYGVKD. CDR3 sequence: CAISVGAPLYGYTF. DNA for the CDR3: TGTGCCATCAGTGTAGGGGCTCCTCTCTATGGCTACACCTTC.

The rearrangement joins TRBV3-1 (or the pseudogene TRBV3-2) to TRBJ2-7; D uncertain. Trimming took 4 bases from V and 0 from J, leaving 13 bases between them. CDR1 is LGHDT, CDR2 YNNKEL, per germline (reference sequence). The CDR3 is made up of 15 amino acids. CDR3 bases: TGTGCCAGCAGCCCTCGGGTGAAAAGCTCCTACGAGCAGTACTTC. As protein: CASSPRVKSSYEQYF.

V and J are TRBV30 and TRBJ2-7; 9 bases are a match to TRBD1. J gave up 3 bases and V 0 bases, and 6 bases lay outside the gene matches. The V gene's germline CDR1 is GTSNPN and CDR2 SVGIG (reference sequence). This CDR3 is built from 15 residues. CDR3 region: CAWSVSWDRVYEQYF. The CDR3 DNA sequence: TGTGCCTGGAGTGTATCTTGGGACAGGGTCTACGAGCAGTACTTC.

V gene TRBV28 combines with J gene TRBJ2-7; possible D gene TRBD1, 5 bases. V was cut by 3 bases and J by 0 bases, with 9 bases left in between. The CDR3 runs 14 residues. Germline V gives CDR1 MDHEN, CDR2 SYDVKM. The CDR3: CASSFRGFSYEQYF. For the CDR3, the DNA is TGTGCCAGCAGTTTTAGGGGATTCTCCTACGAGCAGTACTTC.

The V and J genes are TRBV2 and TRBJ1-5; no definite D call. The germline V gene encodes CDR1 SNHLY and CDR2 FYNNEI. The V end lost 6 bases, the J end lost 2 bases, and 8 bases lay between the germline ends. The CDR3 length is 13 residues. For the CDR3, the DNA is TGTGCCAGCAGCAGACAACGCAATCAGCCCCAGCATTTT. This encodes CASSRQRNQPQHF.

CDR3 DNA: TGTGCCAGCAGAATAGGGGGGAACACTGAAGCTTTCTTT. It specifies CASRIGGNTEAFF. The chain carries TRBV2 and TRBJ1-1; D is possibly TRBD1 (6 bases). V was pared by 6 bases and J by 1 base, with 9 bases between. Germline V CDR1 and CDR2: SNHLY, FYNNEI. This CDR3 is 13 amino acids long.

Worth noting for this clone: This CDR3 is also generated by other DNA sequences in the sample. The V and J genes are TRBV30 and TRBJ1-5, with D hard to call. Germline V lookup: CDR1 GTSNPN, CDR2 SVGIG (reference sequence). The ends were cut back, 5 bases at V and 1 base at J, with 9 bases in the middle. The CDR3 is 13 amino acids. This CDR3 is CAWRRNSNQPQHF. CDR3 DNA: TGTGCCTGGCGCAGGAACAGCAATCAGCCCCAGCATTTT.

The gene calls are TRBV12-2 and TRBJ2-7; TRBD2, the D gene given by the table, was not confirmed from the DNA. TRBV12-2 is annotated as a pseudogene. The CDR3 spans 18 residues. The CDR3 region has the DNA TGTGCAAGTCGCTTCGGGATAACTCAAACCCCTGACTCCTACGAGCAGTACTTC. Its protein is CASRFGITQTPDSYEQYF.

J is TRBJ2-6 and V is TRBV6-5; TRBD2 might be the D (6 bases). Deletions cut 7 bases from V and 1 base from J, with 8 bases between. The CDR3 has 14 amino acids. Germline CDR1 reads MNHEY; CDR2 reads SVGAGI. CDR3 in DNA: TGTGCCAGCATGCGGGGATCTGGGGCCAACGTCCTGACTTTC. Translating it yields CASMRGSGANVLTF.

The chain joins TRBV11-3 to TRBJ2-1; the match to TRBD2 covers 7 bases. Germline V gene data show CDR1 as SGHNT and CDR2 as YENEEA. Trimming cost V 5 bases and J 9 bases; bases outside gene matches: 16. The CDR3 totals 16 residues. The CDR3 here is CASSTRGTIFGTEQFF. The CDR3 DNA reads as TGTGCCAGCAGCACCCGCGGGACTATTTTTGGTACTGAGCAGTTCTTC.

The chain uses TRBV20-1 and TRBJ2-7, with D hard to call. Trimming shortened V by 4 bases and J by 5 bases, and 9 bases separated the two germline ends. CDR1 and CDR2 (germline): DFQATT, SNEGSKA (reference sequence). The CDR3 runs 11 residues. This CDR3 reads CSATGRNEQYF. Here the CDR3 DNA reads TGCAGTGCTACTGGCAGGAACGAGCAGTACTTC.

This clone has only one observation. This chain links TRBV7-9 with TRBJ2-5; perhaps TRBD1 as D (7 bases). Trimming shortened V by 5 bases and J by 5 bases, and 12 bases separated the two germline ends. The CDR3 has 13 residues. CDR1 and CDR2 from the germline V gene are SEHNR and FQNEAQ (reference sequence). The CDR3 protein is CASSSRGEETQYF. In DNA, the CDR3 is TGTGCCAGCAGCAGCAGGGGGGAGGAGACCCAGTACTTC.

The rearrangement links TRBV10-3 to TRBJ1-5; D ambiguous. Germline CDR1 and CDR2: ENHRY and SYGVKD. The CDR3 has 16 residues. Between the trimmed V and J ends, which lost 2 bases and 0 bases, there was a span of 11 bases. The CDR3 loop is CAISEREAYSNQPQHF. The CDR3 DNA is TGTGCCATCAGTGAGCGGGAAGCTTATAGCAATCAGCCCCAGCATTTT.

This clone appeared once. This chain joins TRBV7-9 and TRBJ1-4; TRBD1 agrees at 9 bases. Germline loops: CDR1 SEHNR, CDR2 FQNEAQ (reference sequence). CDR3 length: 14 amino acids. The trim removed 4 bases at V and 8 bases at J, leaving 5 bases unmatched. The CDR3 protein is CASSSGQGREKLFF. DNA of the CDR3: TGTGCCAGCAGCTCGGGACAGGGTAGGGAAAAACTGTTTTTT.

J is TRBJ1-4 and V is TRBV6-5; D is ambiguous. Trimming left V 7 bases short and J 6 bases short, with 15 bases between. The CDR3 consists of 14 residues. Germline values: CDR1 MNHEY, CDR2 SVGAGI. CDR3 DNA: TGTGCCAGCAACCTGGAGCACGGCGATGAAAAACTGTTTTTT. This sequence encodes CASNLEHGDEKLFF.

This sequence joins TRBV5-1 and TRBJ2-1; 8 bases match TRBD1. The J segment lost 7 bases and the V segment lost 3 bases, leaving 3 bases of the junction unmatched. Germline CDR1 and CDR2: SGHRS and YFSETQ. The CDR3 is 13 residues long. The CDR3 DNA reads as TGCGCCAGCAGCTGGACAGGGTATAATGAGCAGTTCTTC. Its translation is CASSWTGYNEQFF.

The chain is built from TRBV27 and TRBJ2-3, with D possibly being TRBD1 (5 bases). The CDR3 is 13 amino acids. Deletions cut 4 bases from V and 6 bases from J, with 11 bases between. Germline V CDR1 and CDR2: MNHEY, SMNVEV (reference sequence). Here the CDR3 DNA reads TGTGCCAGCAGTTCCCAGGGAACGGATACGCAGTATTTT. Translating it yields CASSSQGTDTQYF.

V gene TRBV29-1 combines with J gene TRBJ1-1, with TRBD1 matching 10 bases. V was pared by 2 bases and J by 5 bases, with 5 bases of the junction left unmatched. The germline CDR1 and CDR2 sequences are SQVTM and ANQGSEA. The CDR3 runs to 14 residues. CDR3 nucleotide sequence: TGCAGCGTTGAAAGCCGGGACAGGGGAACTGAAGCTTTCTTT. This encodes CSVESRDRGTEAFF.

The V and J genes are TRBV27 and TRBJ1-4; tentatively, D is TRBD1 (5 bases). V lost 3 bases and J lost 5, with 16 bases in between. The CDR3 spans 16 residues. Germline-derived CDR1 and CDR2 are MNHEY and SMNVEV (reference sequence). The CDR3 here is CASSFSPPGINEKLFF. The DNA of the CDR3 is TGTGCCAGCAGTTTTTCCCCGCCAGGGATAAATGAAAAACTGTTTTTT.